Here is one TCR beta chain with its context. The data derive from a study of blood T cells in healthy people across ages. The ends lost 6 bases at V and 1 base at J; junction bases unmatched: 8. This CDR3 is built from 16 residues. A sample-barcoded 5' primer and a J-beta primer mix were used in a second PCR of roughly 7 to 12 cycles. Paired-end reads containing CDR3 totaled no fewer than 2.5 million for each sample. TCRdb fed the 5' RACE reads into MiXCR, producing one record per CDR3 protein. The data show under 850,000 distinct CDR3 sequences, 30% to 45% seen once. Sample: blood. The clonotype comes from a man aged 18 to 29 in good health. The gene calls are TRBV12-3 or TRBV12-4 and TRBJ1-4, with 7 bases identical to TRBD1. CDR3 in amino acids: CASSRRTGRTNEKLFF. The CDR3 DNA is TGTGCCAGCAGCCGGAGGACAGGCCGAACTAATGAAAAACTGTTTTTT.